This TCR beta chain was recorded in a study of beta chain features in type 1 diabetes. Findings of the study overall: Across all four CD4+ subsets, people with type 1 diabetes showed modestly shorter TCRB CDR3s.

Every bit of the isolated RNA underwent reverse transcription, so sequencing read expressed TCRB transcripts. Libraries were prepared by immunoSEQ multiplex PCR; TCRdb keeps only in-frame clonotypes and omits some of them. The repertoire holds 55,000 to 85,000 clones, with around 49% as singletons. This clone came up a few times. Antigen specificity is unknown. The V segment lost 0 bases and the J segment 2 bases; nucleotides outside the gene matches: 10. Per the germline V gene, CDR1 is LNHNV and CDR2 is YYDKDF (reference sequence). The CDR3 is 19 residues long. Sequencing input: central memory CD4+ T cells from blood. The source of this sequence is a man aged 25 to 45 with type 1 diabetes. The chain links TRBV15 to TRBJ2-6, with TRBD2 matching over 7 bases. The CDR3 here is CATSRDLSGNFPGANVLTF. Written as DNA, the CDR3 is TGTGCCACCAGCAGAGATCTGAGCGGGAACTTTCCTGGGGCCAACGTCCTGACTTTC.